Below, one TCR beta chain is given with its context. These data originate in a study of blood T cell repertoires in COVID-19. Study-wide context: There were acute and convalescent COVID-19 samples, and they came from the United States, Italy and Spain. T cells, B-cell-depleted T cells, or PBMCs provided the cDNA or gDNA that served as material.

Original handling: Estimation of nucleated cell counts relied on the amplification of reference gene primers. The assay was immunoSEQ multiplex PCR, and TCRdb's table has in-frame clones only and misses some. V, J and clone size were drawn from that table, and D and trimming were deduced from the DNA. The sample yields about 140,000 clones, about 80% seen once. The germline CDR1 and CDR2 sequences are MGHRA and YSYEKL. The ends were cut back, 1 base at V and 0 bases at J, with 7 bases in the middle. The CDR3 has 15 amino acids. This receptor was identified in a man in his 70s who had recovered from COVID-19. The material sequenced was peripheral blood. The chain has TRBV4-1 and TRBJ1-3; possibly TRBD1 for D (5 bases). CDR3 bases: TGCGCCAGCAGCCAAGGCGGGGCCTCTGGAAACACCATATATTTT. It specifies CASSQGGASGNTIYF.